These 9 T cell receptor beta chains were sequenced from one sample in a study of T cell repertoires in cytomegalovirus infection (dated by TCRdb to the late 2010s). Their cognate antigens are unknown. The listed sequencing device is Illumina HiSeq 1500. TCRdb reran the public reads through fastp at Q25 and MiXCR, keeping productive beta chains. Under each unique CDR3 protein, matching rows form one entry showing the most common genes and DNA. The table for this sample lists 900,000 to 950,000 distinct CDR3 sequences; around 31% of them were counted only once. Over 12% of the sample lies in the top ten. This specimen's treatment or condition label, interpreted: in vitro stimulation with specific CMV peptide epitopes to enrich CMV-specific T cells. The sample was cultured CD8+ T cells from PBMCs, taken from culture after CMV antigen stimulation. These receptor sequences come from a human donor in good health (CMV status not recorded). Some clones in this sample may be carry-over from other donors' samples.

The chain joins TRBV4-3 to TRBJ2-4; 7 nucleotides agree with TRBD1. Germline V lookup: CDR1 LGHNA, CDR2 YSLEER. The ends lost 4 bases at V and 3 bases at J; junction bases unmatched: 3. The CDR3 has 14 amino acids. CDR3 sequence: CASSPRDSKNIQYF. The CDR3, as DNA: TGCGCCAGCAGCCCCCGGGACAGCAAAAACATTCAGTACTTC.

Only a few counts were recorded for this clonotype. This chain links TRBV15 with TRBJ2-5; no clear D gene. This CDR3 contains 13 residues. V lost 0 bases and J lost 7, with 9 bases in between. Germline V gene sequence: CDR1 LNHNV, CDR2 YYDKDF (reference sequence). This chain's CDR3 is CATSREPPLTQYF. The CDR3 DNA follows: TGTGCCACCAGCAGAGAGCCCCCGTTGACCCAGTACTTC.

The J gene is TRBJ2-2, the V gene TRBV19; D remains unclear. The CDR3 has 10 amino acids. The V end lost 9 bases, the J end lost 7 bases, and 6 bases lay between the germline ends. Per germline, CDR1 LNHDA and CDR2 SQIVND (reference sequence). The CDR3 is CASWHGELFF. The DNA of the CDR3 is TGTGCCAGCTGGCACGGGGAGCTGTTTTTT. Together with reference TRBV19 and TRBJ2-2, the CDR3 gives the full variable domain: DGGITQSPKYLFRKEGQNVTLSCEQNLNHDAMYWYRQDPGQGLRLIYYSQIVNDFQKGDIAEGYSVSREKKESFPLTVTSAQKNPTAFYLCASWHGELFFGEGSRLTVL.

This rearrangement joins TRBV27 to TRBJ2-6; TRBD1 matches at 9 bases. Per germline, CDR1 MNHEY and CDR2 SMNVEV (reference sequence). The CDR3 loop spans 15 amino acids. With V trimmed by 7 bases and J by 0 bases, 1 base remained unmatched. This CDR3 is CASKQGASGANVLTF. The CDR3 nucleotides are TGTGCCAGCAAACAGGGGGCCTCTGGGGCCAACGTCCTGACTTTC. Full variable domain (outside the CDR3, taken from reference TRBV27 and TRBJ2-6): EAQVTQNPRYLITVTGKKLTVTCSQNMNHEYMSWYRQDPGLGLRQIYYSMNVEVTDKGDVPEGYKVSRKEKRNFPLILESPSPNQTSLYFCASKQGASGANVLTFGAGSRLTVL.

There are a few counts of this clonotype. This chain links TRBV6-1 with TRBJ1-4; D not certain. The length of the CDR3 is 15 residues. Per the germline V gene, CDR1 is MNHNS and CDR2 is SASEGT. V was clipped by 5 bases and J by 4 bases, with 14 bases between them. The chain's CDR3 is CASSLQGRVNEKLFF. CDR3 DNA sequence: TGTGCCAGCAGTCTTCAAGGGAGGGTTAATGAAAAACTGTTTTTT.

The J gene is TRBJ1-2, the V gene TRBV7-2; 7 nucleotides align to TRBD1. The germline V gene encodes CDR1 SGHTA and CDR2 FQGNSA. The CDR3 length is 13 residues. The V gene end was trimmed by 3 bases and the J gene end by 7 bases; junction bases not matched to a gene: 5. This CDR3 reads CASSFQGGGGYTF. CDR3 coding DNA: TGTGCCAGCAGCTTCCAGGGGGGGGGTGGCTACACCTTC.

This clonotype has more than one count but fewer than ten. The chain links TRBV5-1 to TRBJ2-1; TRBD2 matches 8 bases. The trim removed 1 base at V and 8 bases at J, leaving 11 bases unmatched. CDR3 length: 16 residues. The germline V gene has CDR1 SGHRS and CDR2 YFSETQ. CDR3 residues: CASSLNVREGLDEQFF. Here the CDR3 DNA reads TGCGCCAGCAGCTTGAACGTCCGGGAGGGCCTCGATGAGCAGTTCTTC.

Only a few counts were recorded for this clonotype. The V and J genes are TRBV4-3 and TRBJ2-3; either TRBD1 or TRBD2 may supply D (5 bases each). Germline V lookup: CDR1 LGHNA, CDR2 YSLEER. The CDR3 runs 15 residues. V lost 3 bases and J lost 0, with 10 bases in between. In DNA form, the CDR3 reads TGCGCCAGCAGCCAGGGACGGGCCAGCACAGATACGCAGTATTTT. Encoded protein: CASSQGRASTDTQYF.

This sequence joins TRBV24-1 and TRBJ2-1, with no clear D. In germline, CDR1 is KGHDR, CDR2 SFDVKD. The CDR3 loop spans 11 amino acids. The V and J ends lost 2 bases and 10 bases respectively, with 5 bases between them. CDR3 bases: TGTGCCACCAGTGATTACGGGGAGCAGTTCTTC. Protein product: CATSDYGEQFF.